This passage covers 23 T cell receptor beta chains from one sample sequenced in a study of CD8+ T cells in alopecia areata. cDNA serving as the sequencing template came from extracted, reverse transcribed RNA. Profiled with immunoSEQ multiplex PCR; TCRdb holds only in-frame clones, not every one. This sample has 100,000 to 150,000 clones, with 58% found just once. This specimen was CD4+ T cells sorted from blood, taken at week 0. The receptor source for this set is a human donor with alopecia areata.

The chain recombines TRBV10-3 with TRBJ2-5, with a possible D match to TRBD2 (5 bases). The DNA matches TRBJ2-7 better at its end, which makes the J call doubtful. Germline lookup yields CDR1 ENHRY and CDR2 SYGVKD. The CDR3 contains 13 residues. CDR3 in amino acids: CAISHLLEAEQYF. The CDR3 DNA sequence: TGTGCCATCAGTCACTTATTGGAGGCCGAGCAGTACTTC.

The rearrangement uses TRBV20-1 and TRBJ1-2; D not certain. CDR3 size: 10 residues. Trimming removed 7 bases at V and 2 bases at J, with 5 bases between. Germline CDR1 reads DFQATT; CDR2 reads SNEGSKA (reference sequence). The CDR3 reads CSVGNYGYTF. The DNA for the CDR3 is TGCAGTGTAGGGAACTATGGCTACACCTTC.

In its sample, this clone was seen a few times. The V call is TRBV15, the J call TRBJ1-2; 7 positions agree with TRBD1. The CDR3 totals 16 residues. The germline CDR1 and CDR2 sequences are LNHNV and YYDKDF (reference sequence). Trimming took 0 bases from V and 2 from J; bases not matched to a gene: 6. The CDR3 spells CATSRDRQGGNYGYTF. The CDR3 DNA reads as TGTGCCACCAGCAGAGATCGACAGGGTGGGAACTATGGCTACACCTTC.

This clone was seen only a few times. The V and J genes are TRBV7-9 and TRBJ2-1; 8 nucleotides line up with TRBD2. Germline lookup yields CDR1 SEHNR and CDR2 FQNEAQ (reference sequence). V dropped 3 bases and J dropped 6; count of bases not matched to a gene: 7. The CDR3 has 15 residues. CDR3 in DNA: TGTGCCAGCAGCTTCACTAGCGGAGTAAGCAATGAGCAGTTCTTC. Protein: CASSFTSGVSNEQFF.

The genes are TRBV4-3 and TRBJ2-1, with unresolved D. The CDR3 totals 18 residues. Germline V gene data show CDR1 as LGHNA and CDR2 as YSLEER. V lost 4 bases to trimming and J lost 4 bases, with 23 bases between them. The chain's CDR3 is CASSPKPNRARSYNEQFF. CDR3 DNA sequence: TGCGCCAGCAGCCCGAAACCAAATCGGGCAAGGTCGTACAATGAGCAGTTCTTC.

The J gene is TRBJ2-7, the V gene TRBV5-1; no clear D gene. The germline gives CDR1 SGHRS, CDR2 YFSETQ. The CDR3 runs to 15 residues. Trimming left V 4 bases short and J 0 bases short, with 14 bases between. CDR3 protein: CASSPGGESSYEQYF. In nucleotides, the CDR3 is TGCGCCAGCAGCCCGGGTGGGGAAAGCTCCTACGAGCAGTACTTC.

DNA of the CDR3: TGTGCCAGCTCACCGACTAGCGGGAGTTCCCATGAGCAGTTCTTC. It yields the protein CASSPTSGSSHEQFF. This chain links TRBV18 with TRBJ2-1; TRBD2 agrees at 12 bases. V dropped 3 bases and J dropped 8; count of bases not matched to a gene: 5. CDR1 KGHSH and CDR2 LQKENI come from the germline V gene. This CDR3 is 15 amino acids long.

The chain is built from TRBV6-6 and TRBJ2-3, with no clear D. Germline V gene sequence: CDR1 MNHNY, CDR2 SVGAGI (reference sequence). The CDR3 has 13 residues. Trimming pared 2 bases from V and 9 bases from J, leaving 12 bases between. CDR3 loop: CASSYERVRTQYF. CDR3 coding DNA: TGTGCCAGCAGTTACGAAAGGGTGAGAACGCAGTATTTT.

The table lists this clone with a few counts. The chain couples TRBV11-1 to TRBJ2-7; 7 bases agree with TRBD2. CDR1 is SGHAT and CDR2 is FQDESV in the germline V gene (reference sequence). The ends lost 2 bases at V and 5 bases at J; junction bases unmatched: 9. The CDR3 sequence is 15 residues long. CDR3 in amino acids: CASSLWGGSFDEQYF. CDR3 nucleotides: TGTGCCAGCAGCTTATGGGGCGGGAGCTTCGACGAGCAGTACTTC.

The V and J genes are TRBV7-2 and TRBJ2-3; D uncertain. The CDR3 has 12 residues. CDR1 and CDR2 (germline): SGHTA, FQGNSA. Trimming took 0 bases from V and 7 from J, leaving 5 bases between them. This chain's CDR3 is CASSLAKNTQYF. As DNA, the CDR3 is TGTGCCAGCAGCTTAGCGAAAAATACGCAGTATTTT.

The CDR3 nucleotides read TGTGCCAGCAGCCGAGGACAGGCCGCATCCGAGCAGTACTTC. Its protein product is CASSRGQAASEQYF. The genes are TRBV7-9 and TRBJ2-7, with 7 positions matching TRBD1. V dropped 5 bases and J dropped 6; count of bases not matched to a gene: 10. In germline, CDR1 is SEHNR, CDR2 FQNEAQ (reference sequence). The CDR3 contains 14 residues.

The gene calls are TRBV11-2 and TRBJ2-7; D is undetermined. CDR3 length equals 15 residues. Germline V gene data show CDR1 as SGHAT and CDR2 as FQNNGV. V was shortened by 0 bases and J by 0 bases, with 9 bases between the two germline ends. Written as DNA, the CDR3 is TGTGCCAGCAGCTTAGATAGACCCCTCTCCTACGAGCAGTACTTC. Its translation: CASSLDRPLSYEQYF.

CDR3 sequence: CASSQDRLAGGQFF. The CDR3 DNA follows: TGCGCCAGCAGCCAAGATAGGCTAGCGGGGGGGCAGTTCTTC. The chain links TRBV4-1 to TRBJ2-1, with TRBD2 matching over 11 bases. The V segment lost 0 bases and the J segment 12 bases; nucleotides outside the gene matches: 4. The CDR3 is 14 residues long. From germline, CDR1 is MGHRA and CDR2 YSYEKL.

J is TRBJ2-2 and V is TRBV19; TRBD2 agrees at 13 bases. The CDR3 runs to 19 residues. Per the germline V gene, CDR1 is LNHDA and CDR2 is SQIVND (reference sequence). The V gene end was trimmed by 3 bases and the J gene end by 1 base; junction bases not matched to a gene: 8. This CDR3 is CASSILGTSGAGNTGELFF. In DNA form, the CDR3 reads TGTGCCAGTAGTATTCTCGGGACTAGCGGGGCTGGGAACACCGGGGAGCTGTTTTTT.

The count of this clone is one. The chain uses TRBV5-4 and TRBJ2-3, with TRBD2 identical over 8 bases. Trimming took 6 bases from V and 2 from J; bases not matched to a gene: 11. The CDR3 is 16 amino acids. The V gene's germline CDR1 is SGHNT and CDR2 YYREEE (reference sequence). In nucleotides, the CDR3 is TGTGCCAGCAAATCAGACGGCGGGAGGTTCACAGATACGCAGTATTTT. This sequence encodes CASKSDGGRFTDTQYF.

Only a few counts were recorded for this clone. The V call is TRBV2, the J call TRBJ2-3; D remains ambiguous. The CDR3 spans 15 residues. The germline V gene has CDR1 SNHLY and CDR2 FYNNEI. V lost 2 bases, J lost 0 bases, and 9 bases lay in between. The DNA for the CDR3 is TGTGCCAGCAGTGAAAATGGGGTGAGCACAGATACGCAGTATTTT. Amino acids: CASSENGVSTDTQYF.

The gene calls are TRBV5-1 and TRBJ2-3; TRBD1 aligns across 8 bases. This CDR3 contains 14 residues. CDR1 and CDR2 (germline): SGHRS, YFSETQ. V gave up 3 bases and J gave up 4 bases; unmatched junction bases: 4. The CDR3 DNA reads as TGCGCCAGCAGCTCAGGACAGGGACCAGATACGCAGTATTTT. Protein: CASSSGQGPDTQYF.

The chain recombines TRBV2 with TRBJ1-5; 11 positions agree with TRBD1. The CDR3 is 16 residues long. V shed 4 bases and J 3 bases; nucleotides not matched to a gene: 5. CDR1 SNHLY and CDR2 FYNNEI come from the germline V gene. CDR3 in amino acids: CASSGTGGANNQPQHF. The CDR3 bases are TGTGCCAGCAGTGGGACAGGGGGCGCGAACAATCAGCCCCAGCATTTT.

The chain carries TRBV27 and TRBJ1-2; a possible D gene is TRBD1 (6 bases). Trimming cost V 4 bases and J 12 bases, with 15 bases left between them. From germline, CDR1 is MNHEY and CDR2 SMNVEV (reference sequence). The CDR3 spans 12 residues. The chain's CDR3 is CASSSWGGSHTF. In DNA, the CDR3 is TGTGCCAGCAGTTCCTGGGGGGGCTCCCACACCTTC.

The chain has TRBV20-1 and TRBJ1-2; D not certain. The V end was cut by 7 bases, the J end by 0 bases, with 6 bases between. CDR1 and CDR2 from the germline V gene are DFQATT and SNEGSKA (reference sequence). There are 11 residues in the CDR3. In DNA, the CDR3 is TGCAGTGGCCTCGCTAACTATGGCTACACCTTC. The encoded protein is CSGLANYGYTF.

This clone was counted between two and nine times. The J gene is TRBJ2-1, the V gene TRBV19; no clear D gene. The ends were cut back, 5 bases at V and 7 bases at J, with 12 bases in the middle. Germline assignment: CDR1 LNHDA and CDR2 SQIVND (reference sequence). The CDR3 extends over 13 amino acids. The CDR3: CASSPVSGNEQFF. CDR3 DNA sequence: TGTGCCAGTAGTCCCGTAAGTGGAAATGAGCAGTTCTTC.

Here the CDR3 reads CASGTRGRRETQYF. DNA of the CDR3: TGTGCCAGCGGGACTAGGGGACGTAGAGAGACCCAGTACTTC. The chain is built from TRBV28 and TRBJ2-5, with 8 bases that match TRBD2. Germline CDR1 and CDR2: MDHEN and SYDVKM. The CDR3 has 14 residues. The V segment lost 8 bases and the J segment 4 bases; nucleotides outside the gene matches: 9. Full variable domain (missing parts from reference TRBV28 and TRBJ2-5): DVKVTQSSRYLVKRTGEKVFLECVQDMDHENMFWYRQDPGLGLRLIYFSYDVKMKEKGDIPEGYSVSREKKERFSLILESASTNQTSMYLCASGTRGRRETQYFGPGTRLLVL.

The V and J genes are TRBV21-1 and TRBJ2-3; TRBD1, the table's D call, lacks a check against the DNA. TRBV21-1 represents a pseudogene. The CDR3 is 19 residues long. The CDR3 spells CASSLLAQGASISTDTQYF. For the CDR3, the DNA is TGTGCCAGCAGCCTACTAGCACAGGGGGCCTCCATTAGCACAGATACGCAGTATTTT.